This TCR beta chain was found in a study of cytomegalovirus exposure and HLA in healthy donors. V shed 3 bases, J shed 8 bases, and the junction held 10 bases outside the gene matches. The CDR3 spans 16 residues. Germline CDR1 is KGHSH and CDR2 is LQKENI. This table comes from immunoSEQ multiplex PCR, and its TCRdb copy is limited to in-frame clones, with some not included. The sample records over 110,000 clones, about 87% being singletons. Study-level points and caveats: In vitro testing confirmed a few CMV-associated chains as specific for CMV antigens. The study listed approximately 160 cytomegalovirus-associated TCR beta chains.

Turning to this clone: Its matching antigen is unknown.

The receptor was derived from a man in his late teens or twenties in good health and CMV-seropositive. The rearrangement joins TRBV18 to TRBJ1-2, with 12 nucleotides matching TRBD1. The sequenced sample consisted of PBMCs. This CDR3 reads CASSPVTGTGGAGYTF. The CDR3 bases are TGTGCCAGCTCACCGGTTACCGGGACAGGGGGCGCAGGCTACACCTTC.